This is a list of T cell receptor beta chains from one sample in a study of CD8 T cells in ankylosing spondylitis. TCRdb re-called the 5' RACE reads through MiXCR, storing one row per CDR3 protein. The sample gives roughly 150,000 distinct CDR3 sequences, 8.5% to 10% of which show up once; roughly 16% is in the top ten. The sample consisted of blood, either unsorted or a sorted T cell fraction (not recorded which). The receptor source for this set is a female donor with ankylosing spondylitis or in good health (not recorded which). Each CDR3 is given with its conserved first and last residue. The D gene is left open where the match is weak. A row's size may be missing; if present it is once, few, many or a size class.

.	TRBV27	TRBJ2-7	few	TGTGCCAGCAGTTTATCGGGGGTAGGAGCCTACGAGCAGTACTTC	CASSLSGVGAYEQYF
.	TRBV7-6	TRBJ2-1	few	TGTGCCAGCAGCTTAGGTGGGGGTCCCAATGAGCAGTTCTTC	CASSLGGGPNEQFF
.	TRBV12-3/TRBV12-4	TRBJ2-7	.	TGTGCCAGCAGTCCATCAGCGGGTTACGAGCAGTACTTC	CASSPSAGYEQYF
.	TRBV5-5	TRBJ2-1	.	TGTGCCAGCAGCTTGACGGTGGGAGGTAGTGAGCAGTTCTTC	CASSLTVGGSEQFF
.	TRBV9	TRBJ2-1	.	TGTGCCAGCAGCAACAGCGCGGTTCGGAATGAGCAGTGCTTC	CASSNSAVRNEQCF
.	TRBV7-8	TRBJ1-4	few	TGTGCCAGTCACAGCGATACAACTAATGAAAAACTGTTTTTT	CASHSDTTNEKLFF
TRBD1	TRBV24-1	TRBJ1-2	.	TGTGCCACCAGTGATTCAGGGGGTGGCTACACCTTC	CATSDSGGGYTF
TRBD2	TRBV19	TRBJ2-7	many	TGTGCCAGTAGTATCTCTAGCGGGAGGGCCGGTGAGCAGTACTTC	CASSISSGRAGEQYF
TRBD2	TRBV6-5	TRBJ2-1	many	TGTGCCAGCAGTTACTATGCGGGAGCTTCCTACAATGAGCAGTTCTTC	CASSYYAGASYNEQFF
TRBD2	TRBV2	TRBJ2-1	.	TGTGCCAGTTCTTTAGCGGGCCAAGGTGAGCAGTTCTTC	CASSLAGQGEQFF
TRBD2	TRBV15	TRBJ2-2	.	TGTGCCACCAGCAGACTACGGACTAGCGGGAATGTCGACACCGGGGAGCTGTTTTTT	CATSRLRTSGNVDTGELFF
.	TRBV7-8	TRBJ2-1	.	TGTGCCAGCAGCTTAGTCCCCTCAGGCAATGAGCAGTTCTTC	CASSLVPSGNEQFF
.	TRBV6-1	TRBJ1-1	many	TGTGCCAGCACGGGGGGGATGAACACTGAAGCTTTCTTT	CASTGGMNTEAFF
.	TRBV7-9	TRBJ2-3	few	TGTGCCAGCAGCTCCGTTCTCGGAGATACGCAGTATTTT	CASSSVLGDTQYF
.	TRBV5-1	TRBJ2-3	.	TGCGCCAGCACCCTCCGAGGGGCGGTCCCGGCAGATACGCAGTATTTT	CASTLRGAVPADTQYF
.	TRBV6-6	TRBJ1-1	.	TGTGCCAGCAGTGGGAACACTGAAGCTTTCTTT	CASSGNTEAFF
.	TRBV7-9	TRBJ2-3	.	TGTGCCAGCAGATCGGGCCTGGGAGATACGCAGTATTTT	CASRSGLGDTQYF
TRBD2	TRBV28	TRBJ2-1	many	TGTGCCAGCAGCCTTCTGACGGCGGGAGTTGGCAATGAGCAGTTCTTC	CASSLLTAGVGNEQFF